The source of this TCR beta chain is a study of T cell clones after liver transplantation. Study-level results: In two subjects, few donor cells limited the measurable donor-reactive repertoire. Graft donor-reactive T cells possibly entered the graft instead of undergoing deletion.

In regard to this clone: Its antigen is still unknown.

Clones were read by immunoSEQ multiplex PCR, and TCRdb kept only the in-frame ones, dropping some. The sample carries roughly 53,000 clones, roughly 71% recorded once. Sequencing was performed on CD4+ T cells from blood, taken at the 22-month timepoint. The TCR originated in a human patient who received a liver transplant. The T cells may come from the graft donor.

The CDR3 nucleotides are TGCGCCAGCAGCCCGAACAGGGGTGCCAACACCGGGGAGCTGTTTTTT. Residues: CASSPNRGANTGELFF. The gene calls are TRBV4-1 and TRBJ2-2; 7 bases match TRBD1. CDR3 length: 16 residues. Per the germline V gene, CDR1 is MGHRA and CDR2 is YSYEKL. V dropped 4 bases and J dropped 2; count of bases not matched to a gene: 7.